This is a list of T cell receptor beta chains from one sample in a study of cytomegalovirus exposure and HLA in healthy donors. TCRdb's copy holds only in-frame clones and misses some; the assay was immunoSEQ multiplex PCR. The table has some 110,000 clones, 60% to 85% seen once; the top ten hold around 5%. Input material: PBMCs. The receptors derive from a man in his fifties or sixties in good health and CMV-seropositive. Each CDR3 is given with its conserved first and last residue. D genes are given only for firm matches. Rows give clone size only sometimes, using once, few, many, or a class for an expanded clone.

CASSTTGGHQPQHF,TGTGCCAGTAGTACGACAGGGGGCCACCAGCCCCAGCATTTT,TRBD1,once,TRBJ1-5,TRBV19
CASSSGLAADTQYF,TGCGCCAGCAGCTCCGGACTAGCGGCAGATACGCAGTATTTT,TRBD2,NA,TRBJ2-3,TRBV5-1
CASSLGQETEAFF,TGTGCCAGCAGCTTGGGACAAGAGACTGAAGCTTTCTTT,NA,once,TRBJ1-1,TRBV5-4
CASSAASGGYEQYF,TGCGCCAGCAGCGCAGCTAGCGGGGGCTACGAGCAGTACTTC,TRBD2,few,TRBJ2-7,TRBV5-1
CASSLGQGAYNEQFF,TGTGCCAGCAGCTTAGGCCAGGGCGCCTACAATGAGCAGTTCTTC,NA,once,TRBJ2-1,TRBV11-3
CASSRDLYNEQFF,TGTGCCAGCAGTCGTGACTTGTACAATGAGCAGTTCTTC,NA,NA,TRBJ2-1,TRBV2
CAISEQGYEQYF,TGTGCCATCAGTGAGCAGGGCTACGAGCAGTACTTC,NA,NA,TRBJ2-7,TRBV10-3
CASSPTGGGYTEAFF,TGCGCCAGCAGCCCAACAGGGGGCGGATACACTGAAGCTTTCTTT,TRBD1,NA,TRBJ1-1,TRBV5-1
CASASSGRGRTGELFF,TGTGCCAGCGCATCATCGGGCAGGGGGCGAACCGGGGAGCTGTTTTTT,TRBD1,NA,TRBJ2-2,TRBV5-4
CASSPKGGGNTEAFF,TGCGCCAGCAGCCCGAAGGGCGGGGGGAACACTGAAGCTTTCTTT,NA,NA,TRBJ1-1,TRBV5-1
CASSWDRGGEKLFF,TGTGCCAGCAGTTGGGACAGGGGTGGAGAAAAACTGTTTTTT,TRBD1,NA,TRBJ1-4,TRBV28
CASSEDQGSPYGYTF,TGTGCCAGCAGTGAAGACCAGGGCAGCCCCTATGGCTACACCTTC,NA,NA,TRBJ1-2,TRBV2
CASSVDGGNQPQHF,TGTGCCAGCAGCGTGGACGGAGGAAATCAGCCCCAGCATTTT,NA,NA,TRBJ1-5,TRBV5-4
CASSLELTGLNEKLFF,TGCGCCAGCAGCTTGGAACTGACAGGGTTGAATGAAAAACTGTTTTTT,TRBD1,few,TRBJ1-4,TRBV5-1
CASSLEGQGRQFF,TGTGCCAGCAGCTTAGAGGGACAGGGGAGACAGTTCTTC,TRBD1,few,TRBJ2-1,TRBV7-2
CASSFGTGIGQPQHF,TGCGCCAGCAGCTTCGGGACAGGGATAGGTCAGCCCCAGCATTTT,TRBD1,NA,TRBJ1-5,TRBV5-1
CASSQETRFPPSYEQYF,TGTGCCAGCAGCCAAGAAACCCGCTTTCCCCCCTCCTACGAGCAGTACTTC,NA,NA,TRBJ2-7,TRBV14
CASSSGMNQPQHF,TGTGCCAGCAGCTCCGGGATGAATCAGCCCCAGCATTTT,NA,NA,TRBJ1-5,TRBV7-3
CASSPSSVRTDTQYF,TGTGCCAGCAGCCCCAGTAGCGTGCGCACAGATACGCAGTATTTT,NA,NA,TRBJ2-3,TRBV7-3
CASSQAGPPPSGAFF,TGCGCCAGCAGCCAAGCCGGGCCTCCACCCTCAGGGGCTTTCTTT,NA,once,TRBJ1-1,TRBV4-3
CASSQTAASQAPEQYF,TGCGCCAGCAGCCAAACGGCAGCGAGTCAAGCGCCCGAGCAGTACTTC,NA,NA,TRBJ2-7,TRBV4-3
CASSQASGELFF,TGTGCCAGCAGCCAAGCGTCCGGGGAGCTGTTTTTT,NA,NA,TRBJ2-2,TRBV14
CASSLWDRGYGYTF,TGTGCCAGCAGCCTTTGGGACAGGGGGTATGGCTACACCTTC,TRBD1,few,TRBJ1-2,TRBV7-2